The sequence of this T cell receptor (beta chain) was determined in a study of blood T cell repertoires in COVID-19. Study as a whole: COVID-19 samples, acute and convalescent, were from the United States, Italy and Spain.

V trimming: 4 bases; J trimming: 7 bases; junction bases outside the gene matches: 4. Germline CDR1 MRHNA, CDR2 SNTAGT. The CDR3 has 15 amino acids. Original methodology: It was from reference gene primer amplification that nucleated cell counts were estimated. Measured with immunoSEQ multiplex PCR; TCRdb has only the in-frame clones, and not every one. The DNA gave D and trimming, while V, J and clone size come from that table. The sample lists a few hundred thousand clones, roughly 90% occurring once. Sample: peripheral blood. The genes are TRBV6-4 and TRBJ2-1, with 13 bases lining up with TRBD2. The origin of this receptor is a man aged 18 to 29 with COVID-19, enrolled during active disease. The CDR3 reads CASSATSGGGNEQFF. The CDR3 nucleotides read TGTGCCAGCAGTGCTACTAGCGGGGGGGGAAATGAGCAGTTCTTC.